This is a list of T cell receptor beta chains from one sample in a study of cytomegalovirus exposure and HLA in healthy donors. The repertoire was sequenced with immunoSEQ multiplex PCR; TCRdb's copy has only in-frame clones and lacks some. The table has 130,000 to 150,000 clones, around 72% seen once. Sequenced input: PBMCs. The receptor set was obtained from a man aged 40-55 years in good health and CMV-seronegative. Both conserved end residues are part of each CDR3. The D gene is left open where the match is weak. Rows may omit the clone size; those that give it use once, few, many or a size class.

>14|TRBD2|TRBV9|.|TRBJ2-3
CASGASGGPDTQYF
TGTGCCAGCGGAGCTAGCGGGGGCCCGGATACGCAGTATTTT
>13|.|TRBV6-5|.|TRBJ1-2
CASSYWAGHGYTF
TGTGCCAGCAGTTATTGGGCAGGGCATGGCTACACCTTC
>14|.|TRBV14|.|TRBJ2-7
CASSLRPGPYEQYF
TGTGCCAGCAGCCTCCGCCCAGGGCCCTACGAGCAGTACTTC
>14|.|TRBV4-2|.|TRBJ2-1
CASSQVAFFYEQFF
TGTGCCAGCAGCCAAGTAGCGTTTTTCTATGAGCAGTTCTTC
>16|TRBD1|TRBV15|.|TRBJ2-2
CATSRTGLANTGELFF
TGTGCCACCAGCAGGACAGGGTTGGCGAACACCGGGGAGCTGTTTTTT
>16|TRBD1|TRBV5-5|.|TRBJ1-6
CASSWGQSSYNSPLHF
TGTGCCAGCAGCTGGGGACAGAGCTCCTATAATTCACCCCTCCACTTT
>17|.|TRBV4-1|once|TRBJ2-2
CASSQDLGTRDTGELFF
TGCGCCAGCAGCCAAGACCTAGGGACTCGGGACACCGGGGAGCTGTTTTTT
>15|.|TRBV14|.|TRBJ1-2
CASSQEAGPGYGYTF
TGTGCCAGCAGCCAAGAAGCAGGGCCAGGGTATGGCTACACCTTC
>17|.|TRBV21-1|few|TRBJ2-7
CASSKDGCGGFPPEQYF
TGTGCCAGCAGCAAAGATGGTTGCGGGGGCTTTCCCCCCGAGCAGTACTTC
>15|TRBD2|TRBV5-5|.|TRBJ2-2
CASGSSGTRAGELFF
TGTGCCAGCGGAAGTAGCGGGACTAGGGCCGGGGAGCTGTTTTTT
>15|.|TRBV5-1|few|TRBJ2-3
CASSSGQVSTDTQYF
TGCGCCAGCAGTAGTGGGCAGGTTAGCACAGATACGCAGTATTTT
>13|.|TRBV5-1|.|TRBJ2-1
CASSLTGNNEQFF
TGCGCCAGCAGCTTGACCGGGAACAATGAGCAGTTCTTC
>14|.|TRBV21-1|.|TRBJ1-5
CASSKRWCDQPQHF
TGTGCCAGCAGCAAAAGATGGTGCGATCAGCCCCAGCATTTT
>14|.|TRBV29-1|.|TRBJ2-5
CSVVLGGWEETQYF
TGCAGCGTAGTCCTCGGGGGATGGGAAGAGACCCAGTACTTC
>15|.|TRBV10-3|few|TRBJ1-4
CAISGETRLWEKLFF
TGTGCCATCAGTGGGGAGACAAGGTTGTGGGAAAAACTGTTTTTT
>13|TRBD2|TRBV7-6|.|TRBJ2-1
CASSSGGRKKQFF
TGTGCCAGCAGCTCGGGAGGGCGGAAGAAGCAGTTCTTC
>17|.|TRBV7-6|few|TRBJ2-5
CASSLAGSWGRSETQYF
TGTGCCAGCAGCTTAGCGGGGTCGTGGGGCCGCTCGGAGACCCAGTACTTC
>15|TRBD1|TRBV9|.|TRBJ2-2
CASSVDRGFGGELFF
TGTGCCAGCAGTGTAGACAGGGGGTTTGGCGGGGAGCTGTTTTTT
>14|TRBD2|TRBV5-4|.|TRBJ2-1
CASSLGGGDGKQFF
TGTGCCAGCAGCTTGGGGGGGGGAGACGGAAAGCAGTTCTTC
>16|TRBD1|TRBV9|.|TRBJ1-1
CASSRTGEVTNTEAFF
TGTGCCAGCAGTAGGACAGGGGAGGTTACGAACACTGAAGCTTTCTTT
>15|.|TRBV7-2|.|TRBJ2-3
CASSLEGTSTDTQYF
TGTGCCAGCAGCTTAGAGGGGACTAGCACAGATACGCAGTATTTT
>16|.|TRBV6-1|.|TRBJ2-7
CASSVEGAKYGYEQYF
TGTGCCAGCAGTGTGGAGGGGGCGAAGTACGGTTACGAGCAGTACTTC
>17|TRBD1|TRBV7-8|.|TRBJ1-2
CASSPETMTGGDYGYTF
TGTGCCAGCAGCCCAGAGACTATGACAGGGGGTGACTATGGCTACACCTTC
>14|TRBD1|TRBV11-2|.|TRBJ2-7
CASSHGQGSYEQYF
TGTGCCAGCAGCCATGGACAGGGGTCCTACGAGCAGTACTTC
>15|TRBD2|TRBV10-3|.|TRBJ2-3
CAISGQSGVADTQYF
TGTGCCATCAGTGGCCAAAGCGGGGTTGCAGATACGCAGTATTTT
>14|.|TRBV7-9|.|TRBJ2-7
CASTPDSSSYEQYF
TGTGCCAGCACCCCGGACAGCAGCTCCTACGAGCAGTACTTC
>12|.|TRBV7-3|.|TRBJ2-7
CASSLGGHEQYF
TGTGCCAGCAGCTTGGGGGGGCACGAGCAGTACTTC
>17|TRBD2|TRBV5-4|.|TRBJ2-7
CASSLAPLAGTAYEQYF
TGTGCCAGCAGCTTGGCCCCTCTAGCGGGGACAGCCTACGAGCAGTACTTC
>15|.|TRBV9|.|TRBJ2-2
CASSVGVPRTGELFF
TGTGCCAGCAGCGTAGGAGTCCCCCGCACCGGGGAGCTGTTTTTT
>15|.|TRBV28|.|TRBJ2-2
CASRDSRTVTGELFF
TGTGCCAGCAGGGACTCCAGGACAGTCACCGGGGAGCTGTTTTTT
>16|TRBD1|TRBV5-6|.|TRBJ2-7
CASSLWTGGRTYEQYF
TGTGCCAGCAGCTTGTGGACAGGGGGCCGAACCTACGAGCAGTACTTC
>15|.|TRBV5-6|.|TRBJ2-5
CASSLLQGSQETQYF
TGTGCCAGCAGCTTGTTACAGGGTAGCCAAGAGACCCAGTACTTC
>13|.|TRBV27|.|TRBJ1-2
CASSPGTTYGYTF
TGTGCCAGCAGTCCCGGGACAACCTATGGCTACACCTTC
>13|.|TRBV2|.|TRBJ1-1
CASTVQASTEAFF
TGTGCCAGTACAGTCCAGGCGAGTACTGAAGCTTTCTTT
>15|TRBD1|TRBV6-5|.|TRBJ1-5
CASSSRGLRNQPQHF
TGTGCCAGCAGTTCCAGGGGGCTTCGGAATCAGCCCCAGCATTTT
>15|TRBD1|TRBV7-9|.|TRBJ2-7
CASSVRTGAIYEQYF
TGTGCCAGCAGCGTTCGGACAGGGGCAATCTACGAGCAGTACTTC
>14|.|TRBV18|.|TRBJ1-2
CASSPQGANYGYTF
TGTGCCAGCTCACCACAGGGAGCTAACTATGGCTACACCTTC